The entry below gives a single TCR beta chain sequence along with its context. TCRdb's table, derived via immunoSEQ multiplex PCR, lists solely in-frame clones and lacks some. The table shows 100,000 to 150,000 clones, with around 93% occurring only once. The data are from a study of control samples from healthy donors and cancer patients. This CDR3 has 15 residues. The V gene's germline CDR1 is SNHLY and CDR2 FYNNEI. Trimming left V 4 bases short and J 8 bases short, with 18 bases between. The TCR originated in a woman in her 50s in good health. Specimen: blood. The gene calls are TRBV2 and TRBJ2-1; D gene uncertain. CDR3 sequence (DNA): TGTGCCAGCAGTGTTAAGTCCGGCGCCCGCGATGAGCAGTTCTTC. Its translation is CASSVKSGARDEQFF.